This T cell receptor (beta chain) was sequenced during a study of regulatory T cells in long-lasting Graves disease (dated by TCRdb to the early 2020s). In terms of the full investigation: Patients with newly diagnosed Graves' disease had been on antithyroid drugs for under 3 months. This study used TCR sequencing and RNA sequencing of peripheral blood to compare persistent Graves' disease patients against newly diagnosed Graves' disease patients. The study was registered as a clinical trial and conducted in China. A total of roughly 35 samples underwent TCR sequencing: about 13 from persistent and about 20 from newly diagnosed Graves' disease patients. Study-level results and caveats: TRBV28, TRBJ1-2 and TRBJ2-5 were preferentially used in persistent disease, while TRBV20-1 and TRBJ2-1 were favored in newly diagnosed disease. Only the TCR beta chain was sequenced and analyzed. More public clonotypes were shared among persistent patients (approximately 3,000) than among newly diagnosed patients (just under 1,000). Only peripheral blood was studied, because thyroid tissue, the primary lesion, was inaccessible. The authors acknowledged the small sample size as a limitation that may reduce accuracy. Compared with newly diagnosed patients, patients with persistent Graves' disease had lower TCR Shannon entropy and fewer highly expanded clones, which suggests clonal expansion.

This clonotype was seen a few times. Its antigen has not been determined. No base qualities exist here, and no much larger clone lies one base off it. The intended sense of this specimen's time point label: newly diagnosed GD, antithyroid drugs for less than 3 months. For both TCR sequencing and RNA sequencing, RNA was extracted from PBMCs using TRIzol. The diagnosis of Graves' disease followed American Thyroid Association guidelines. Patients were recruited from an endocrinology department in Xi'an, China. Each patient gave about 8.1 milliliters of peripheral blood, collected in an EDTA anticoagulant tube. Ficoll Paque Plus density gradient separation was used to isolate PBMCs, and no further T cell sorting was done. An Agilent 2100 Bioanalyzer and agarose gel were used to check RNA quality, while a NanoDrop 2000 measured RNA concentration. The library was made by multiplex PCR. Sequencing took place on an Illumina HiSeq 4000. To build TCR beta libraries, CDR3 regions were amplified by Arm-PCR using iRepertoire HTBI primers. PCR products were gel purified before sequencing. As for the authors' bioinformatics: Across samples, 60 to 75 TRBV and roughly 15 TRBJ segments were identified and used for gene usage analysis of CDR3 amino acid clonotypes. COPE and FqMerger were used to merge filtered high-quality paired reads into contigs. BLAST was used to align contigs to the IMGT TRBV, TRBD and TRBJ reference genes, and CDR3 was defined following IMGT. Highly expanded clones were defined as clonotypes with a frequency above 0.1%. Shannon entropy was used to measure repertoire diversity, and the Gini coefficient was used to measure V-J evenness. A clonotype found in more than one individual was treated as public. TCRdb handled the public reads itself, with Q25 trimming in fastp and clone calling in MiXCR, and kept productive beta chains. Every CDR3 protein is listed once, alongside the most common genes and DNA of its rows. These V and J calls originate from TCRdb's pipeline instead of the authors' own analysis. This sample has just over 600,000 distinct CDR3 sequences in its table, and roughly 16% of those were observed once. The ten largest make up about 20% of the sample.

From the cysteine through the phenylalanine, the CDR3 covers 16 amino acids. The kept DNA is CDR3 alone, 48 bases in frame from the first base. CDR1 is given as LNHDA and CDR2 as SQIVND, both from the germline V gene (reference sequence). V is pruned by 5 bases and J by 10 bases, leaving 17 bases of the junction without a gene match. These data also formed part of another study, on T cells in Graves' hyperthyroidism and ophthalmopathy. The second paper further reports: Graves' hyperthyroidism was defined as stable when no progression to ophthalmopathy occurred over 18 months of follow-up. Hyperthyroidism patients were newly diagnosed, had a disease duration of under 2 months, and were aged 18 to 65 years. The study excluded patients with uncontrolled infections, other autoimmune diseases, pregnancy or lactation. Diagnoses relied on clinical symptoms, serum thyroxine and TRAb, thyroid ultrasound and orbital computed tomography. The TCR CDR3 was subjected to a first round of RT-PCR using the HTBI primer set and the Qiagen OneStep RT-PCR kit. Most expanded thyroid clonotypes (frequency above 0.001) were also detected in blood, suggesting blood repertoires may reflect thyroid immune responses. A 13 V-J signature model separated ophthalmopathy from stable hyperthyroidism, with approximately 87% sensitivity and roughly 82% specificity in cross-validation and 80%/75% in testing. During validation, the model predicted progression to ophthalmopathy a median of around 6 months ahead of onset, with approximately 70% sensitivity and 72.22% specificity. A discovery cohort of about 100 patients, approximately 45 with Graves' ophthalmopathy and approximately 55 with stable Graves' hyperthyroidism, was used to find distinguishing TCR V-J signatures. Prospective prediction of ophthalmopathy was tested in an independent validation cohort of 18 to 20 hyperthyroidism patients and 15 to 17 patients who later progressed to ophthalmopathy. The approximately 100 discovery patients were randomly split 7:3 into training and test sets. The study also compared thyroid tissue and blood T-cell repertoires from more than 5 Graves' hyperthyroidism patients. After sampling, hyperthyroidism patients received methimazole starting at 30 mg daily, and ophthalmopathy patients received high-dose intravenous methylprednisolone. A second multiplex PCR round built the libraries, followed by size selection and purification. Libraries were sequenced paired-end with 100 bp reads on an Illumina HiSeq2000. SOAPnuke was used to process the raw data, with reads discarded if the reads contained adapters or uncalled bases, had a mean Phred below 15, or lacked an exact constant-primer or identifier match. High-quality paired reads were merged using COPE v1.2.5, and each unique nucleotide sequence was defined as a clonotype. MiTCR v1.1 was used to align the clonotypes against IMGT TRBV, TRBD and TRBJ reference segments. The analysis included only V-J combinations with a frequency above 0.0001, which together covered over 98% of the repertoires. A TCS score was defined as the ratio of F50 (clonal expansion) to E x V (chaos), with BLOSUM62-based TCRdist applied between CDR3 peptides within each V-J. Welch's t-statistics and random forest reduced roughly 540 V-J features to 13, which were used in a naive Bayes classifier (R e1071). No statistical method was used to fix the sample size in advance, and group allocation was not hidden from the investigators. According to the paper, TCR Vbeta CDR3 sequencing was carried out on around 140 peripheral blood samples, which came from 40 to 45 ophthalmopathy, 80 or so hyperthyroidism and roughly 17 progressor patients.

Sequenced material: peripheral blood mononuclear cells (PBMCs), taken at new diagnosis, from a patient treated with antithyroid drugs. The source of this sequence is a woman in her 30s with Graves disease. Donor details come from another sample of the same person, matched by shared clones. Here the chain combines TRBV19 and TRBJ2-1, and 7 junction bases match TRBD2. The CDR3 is CASSESLAVVGREQFF. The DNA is TGTGCCAGTAGTGAGAGTCTAGCGGTCGTAGGGAGGGAGCAGTTCTTC.